The rows below give T cell receptor beta chains drawn from one sample of a study of regulatory T cells in long-lasting Graves disease. TCRdb ran MiXCR on the multiplex PCR reads and lists one entry per CDR3 protein. This table has around 400,000 distinct CDR3 sequences, roughly a fifth appearing once. The source was peripheral blood mononuclear cells (PBMCs), collected when the disease was refractory, from a patient treated with antithyroid drugs. The receptor source for this set is a female donor with Graves disease. CDR3s include the opening cysteine and the closing phenylalanine or tryptophan. A D gene is named only where the DNA matches it firmly. Expanded clones get a size class; other rows say once, few or many, or leave the size out.

J | D | size | V | CDR3 | DNA
TRBJ1-6 | TRBD1 | few | TRBV12-3/TRBV12-4 | CASRGQADNSPLHF | TGTGCCAGCAGAGGACAGGCTGATAATTCACCCCTCCACTTT
TRBJ1-5 | NA | many | TRBV27 | CASSLSGNQPQHF | TGTGCCAGCAGTTTATCGGGCAATCAGCCCCAGCATTTT
TRBJ2-3 | NA | NA | TRBV3-1 | CASSQRDWSTDTQYF | TGTGCCAGCAGCCAACGGGACTGGAGCACAGATACGCAGTATTTT
TRBJ1-4 | TRBD1 | NA | TRBV27 | CASNLGQTNEKLFF | TGTGCCAGCAATTTGGGACAGACTAATGAAAAACTGTTTTTT
TRBJ2-7 | NA | many | TRBV28 | CASSLFPLSYEQYF | TGTGCCAGCAGTTTATTTCCCCTCTCCTACGAGCAGTACTTC
TRBJ2-7 | TRBD1 | many | TRBV12-3/TRBV12-4 | CASSGNGQVEQYF | TGTGCCAGCAGTGGTAACGGACAGGTCGAGCAGTACTTC
TRBJ2-3 | NA | many | TRBV12-3/TRBV12-4 | CASSPIGTSDTQYF | TGTGCCAGCAGTCCTATAGGGACTTCAGATACGCAGTATTTT
TRBJ1-1 | NA | NA | TRBV7-2 | CASSLQGGATEAFF | TGTGCCAGCAGCTTACAGGGAGGCGCAACTGAAGCTTTCTTT
TRBJ2-1 | NA | NA | TRBV6-2/TRBV6-3 | CASSSDSTGSYNEQFF | TGTGCCAGCAGTTCGGATTCTACGGGCTCCTACAATGAGCAGTTCTTC
TRBJ2-7 | TRBD2 | many | TRBV6-2/TRBV6-3 | CASSYGTSDEQYF | TGTGCCAGCAGTTACGGGACTAGCGACGAGCAGTACTTC
TRBJ2-2 | NA | many | TRBV28 | CASSLSIGGELFF | TGTGCCAGCAGTTTGTCAATAGGTGGGGAGCTGTTTTTT
TRBJ1-1 | NA | many | TRBV6-1 | CASTVDGGGLTEAFF | TGTGCCAGCACCGTGGACGGAGGAGGGCTCACTGAAGCTTTCTTT
TRBJ2-5 | NA | many | TRBV7-9 | CASSLEGIQETQYF | TGTGCCAGCAGCTTAGAGGGAATTCAAGAGACCCAGTACTTC
TRBJ2-7 | NA | NA | TRBV3-1 | CASSRRATYEQYF | TGTGCCAGCAGTCGTAGGGCCACCTACGAGCAGTACTTC
TRBJ2-1 | NA | few | TRBV5-1 | CASRAGTSSNEQFF | TGCGCCAGCAGGGCCGGGACCAGCAGTAATGAGCAGTTCTTC
TRBJ2-5 | TRBD2 | many | TRBV20-1 | CSARAGTSGDGEYF | TGCAGTGCTAGAGCCGGGACTAGCGGGGATGGGGAGTACTTC
TRBJ2-7 | NA | NA | TRBV9 | CASSPNSGVSYEQYF | TGTGCCAGCAGCCCGAATTCGGGCGTCTCCTACGAGCAGTACTTC
TRBJ2-2 | NA | once | TRBV4-1 | CASSLAATGELFF | TGCGCCAGCAGCCTGGCGGCCACCGGGGAGCTGTTTTTT
TRBJ2-7 | NA | many | TRBV28 | CASSPPSYSYEQYF | TGTGCCAGCAGTCCCCCAAGTTACTCCTACGAGCAGTACTTC
TRBJ2-7 | TRBD1 | few | TRBV5-5 | CASSLGTGTGLYEQYF | TGTGCCAGCAGCTTGGGTACCGGGACAGGGCTCTACGAGCAGTACTTC
TRBJ2-5 | NA | many | TRBV11-2 | CASSFSIERETQYF | TGTGCCAGCAGCTTTTCTATAGAGAGAGAGACCCAGTACTTC
TRBJ2-7 | NA | many | TRBV7-2 | CASSFGLALTYEQYF | TGTGCCAGCAGCTTCGGGCTAGCGTTAACCTACGAGCAGTACTTC
TRBJ1-6 | NA | many | TRBV18 | CASSPPRDRGSSPLHF | TGTGCCAGCTCACCTCCCCGGGACCGGGGTAGTTCACCCCTCCACTTT
TRBJ2-7 | NA | few | TRBV7-9 | CASSRGASSYEQYF | TGTGCCAGCAGCCGCGGAGCGTCATCCTACGAGCAGTACTTC
TRBJ1-5 | NA | many | TRBV12-3/TRBV12-4 | CASSLAGAYPQHF | TGTGCCAGCAGCTTGGCGGGGGCTTACCCCCAGCATTTT
TRBJ2-1 | NA | few | TRBV28 | CASSPEDEQFF | TGTGCCAGCAGCCCGGAGGATGAGCAGTTCTTC
TRBJ2-7 | NA | many | TRBV20-1 | CSAPARYEQYF | TGCAGTGCTCCCGCTAGGTACGAGCAGTACTTC
TRBJ2-2 | NA | NA | TRBV5-1 | CASSPSGDTGELFF | TGCGCCAGCAGCCCCTCAGGGGACACCGGGGAGCTGTTTTTT
TRBJ1-5 | NA | once | TRBV5-5 | CASSFTESNQPQHF | TGTGCCAGCAGCTTCACGGAGAGCAATCAGCCCCAGCATTTT
TRBJ1-4 | NA | many | TRBV7-8 | CASSPRRAATNEKLFF | TGTGCCAGCAGCCCCAGGAGGGCAGCAACTAATGAAAAACTGTTTTTT
TRBJ2-5 | TRBD2 | many | TRBV28 | CASSVAGGDRTNF | TGTGCCAGCAGCGTAGCGGGAGGGGACAGGACGAACTTC
TRBJ1-1 | TRBD1 | NA | TRBV7-3 | CASSFDRGTEAFF | TGTGCCAGCAGTTTTGACAGGGGCACTGAAGCTTTCTTT
TRBJ2-2 | NA | few | TRBV3-1 | CASSQGLVGVSGELFF | TGTGCCAGCAGCCAAGGACTAGTGGGAGTGAGCGGGGAGCTGTTTTTT
TRBJ1-5 | TRBD1 | few | TRBV20-1 | CSAPTATGGNQPQHF | TGCAGTGCTCCGACGGCCACAGGGGGCAATCAGCCCCAGCATTTT
TRBJ1-5 | NA | many | TRBV28 | CASSLFGGLTPQHF | TGTGCCAGCAGTTTATTCGGGGGTTTGACGCCCCAGCATTTT
TRBJ2-7 | TRBD2 | few | TRBV6-1 | CASSPLAGHLRACEQYF | TGTGCCAGCAGTCCACTAGCGGGGCATCTGAGGGCGTGCGAGCAGTACTTC
TRBJ2-3 | TRBD2 | NA | TRBV5-1 | CASSLDIAGGGDTQYF | TGCGCCAGCAGCTTGGATATAGCGGGAGGGGGAGATACGCAGTATTTT
TRBJ2-3 | NA | NA | TRBV12-3/TRBV12-4 | CASSIPGHTQYF | TGTGCCAGCAGTATCCCTGGGCATACGCAGTATTTT
TRBJ2-7 | NA | NA | TRBV29-1 | CSALDSLSRSSYEQYF | TGCAGCGCATTGGACAGCTTATCAAGGAGCTCCTACGAGCAGTACTTC
TRBJ2-4 | TRBD2 | NA | TRBV4-1 | CASSQPLAGVPKNIQYF | TGCGCCAGCAGCCAACCTCTAGCGGGAGTACCCAAAAACATTCAGTACTTC
TRBJ2-3 | TRBD2 | NA | TRBV2 | CATGGEDTQYF | TGTGCCACTGGGGGGGAGGATACGCAGTATTTT